This is a list of T cell receptor beta chains from one sample in a study of T-cell reconstitution after alpha-beta-depleted transplantation in children. TCRdb reprocessed the PCR reads via MiXCR and lists one record per CDR3 protein. In the table there are 600,000 to 800,000 distinct CDR3 sequences, about an eighth of which are singletons. Specimen: PBMCs, collected before TCRalphabeta/CD19-depleted stem cell transplant. The receptors were gathered from a girl aged 2 to 9 with congenital amegakaryocytic thrombocytopenia, due to receive a stem cell transplant. Each CDR3 is given with its conserved first and last residue. Fields, in order: J gene, V gene, CDR3 protein.

TRBJ1-4	TRBV5-1	CASGRGSGSSNEKLFF
TRBJ1-2	TRBV30	CAWTGYGNYGYTF
TRBJ2-2	TRBV2	CASSWTSSPTGELFF
TRBJ2-7	TRBV7-9	CASSAGHHTYEQYF
TRBJ1-2	TRBV29-1	CSVPDSHYGYTF
TRBJ2-1	TRBV5-1	CASSFSASGRYNEQFF
TRBJ1-1	TRBV28	CASSRPWGLGITEAFF
TRBJ2-1	TRBV5-1	CASSPSTSGLRVHEQFF
TRBJ1-1	TRBV29-1	CSVDLGNTEAFF
TRBJ2-3	TRBV2	CASRTISTDTQYF
TRBJ2-7	TRBV20-1	CSLLRDPYEQYF
TRBJ2-7	TRBV11-2	CASRTATMEQYF
TRBJ2-3	TRBV6-1	CASRRVPRITDTQYF
TRBJ2-2	TRBV5-6	CASSLVALAGETGELFF
TRBJ2-1	TRBV28	CASGGGGSGGHEQFF
TRBJ2-7	TRBV20-1	CSFKHSGSYEQYF
TRBJ2-1	TRBV20-1	CSASRGLGNEQFF
TRBJ1-4	TRBV4-1	CASSQPQGANEKLFF
TRBJ2-1	TRBV5-6	CASSLATSGSWNEQFF
TRBJ2-3	TRBV24-1	CATSQTRGSDTQYF
TRBJ1-1	TRBV5-5	CASSKRQGPREAFF
TRBJ1-2	TRBV20-1	CSLDRSPNYGYTF
TRBJ2-3	TRBV7-8	CASSSLTGVLATDTQYF
TRBJ2-6	TRBV18	CASSPRGPRSGANVLTF
TRBJ1-5	TRBV6-1	CASSSTGSWGNQPQHF
TRBJ2-1	TRBV5-1	CASSLDRSSSYNEQFF
TRBJ2-2	TRBV20-1	CSARGPLGQTNTGELFF
TRBJ2-1	TRBV6-5	CASSYRASGYNEQFF
TRBJ2-7	TRBV5-6	CASSFGTGSPEQYF
TRBJ2-7	TRBV20-1	CSATQDSRYF
TRBJ2-2	TRBV29-1	CSVWREENTGELFF
TRBJ2-7	TRBV5-1	CASSLVGGGEVYEQYF
TRBJ2-7	TRBV21-1	CASSRPLAYEQYF
TRBJ2-5	TRBV7-9	CASSQTGSQETQYF
TRBJ1-5	TRBV5-8	CASSRSSGRPQHF
TRBJ2-1	TRBV10-3	CAISGSANPGNEQFF
TRBJ2-3	TRBV25-1	CASSEWGEGQDTQYF
TRBJ2-7	TRBV20-1	CSANTGVYEQYF
TRBJ2-5	TRBV10-2	CASSESWETQYF
TRBJ1-2	TRBV12-3/TRBV12-4	CASKNRGRLRGGYTF
TRBJ2-1	TRBV12-3/TRBV12-4	CASSPRDGHSYNEQFF